This TCR beta chain was captured in a study of cytomegalovirus exposure and HLA in healthy donors. In the study overall: An analysis done earlier identified more than 90 million unique TCR beta sequences from about 179 million T cells. Whole-study findings and limits: Most of the CMV-associated TCR beta chains (in a later analysis) appeared to be HLA-restricted.

Donors in the study were healthy people who gave bone marrow. Donors likely had unrecorded immune exposures despite being nominally healthy when sampled. On this clone itself: Its antigen is undetermined.

In the PCR, 60 Vbeta and 13 Jbeta primers were used. Some clones are missing from TCRdb's copy, which holds only in-frame ones; the method was immunoSEQ multiplex PCR. The sample contains roughly 200,000 clones, around 80% of which appear only once. The clonotype comes from an older woman in good health and CMV-seropositive. Input material: PBMCs.

Written as DNA, the CDR3 is TGTGCCAGCAGGCGACAGGGGACGATTGAAAAACTGTTTTTT. Amino acid sequence: CASRRQGTIEKLFF. The rearrangement joins TRBV4-2 to TRBJ1-4, with TRBD1 matching 8 bases. The germline V gene encodes CDR1 LGHNA and CDR2 YNFKEQ. There are 14 residues in the CDR3. V was pared by 6 bases and J by 7 bases, with 7 bases of the junction left unmatched.